This TCR beta chain was captured in a study of T cell changes during pregnancy in multiple sclerosis. Repertoires were generated with immunoSEQ multiplex PCR, while TCRdb's copy carries only in-frame clones and drops some. This table holds 65,000 to 85,000 clones, around 90% found once. Germline V gives CDR1 SGHRS, CDR2 YFSETQ. The CDR3 has 14 residues. V shed 4 bases, J shed 9 bases, and the junction held 6 bases outside the gene matches. This sequence originates from a female donor with multiple sclerosis, enrolled in a pregnancy study. The genes are TRBV5-1 and TRBJ1-6, with 8 nucleotides matching TRBD1. The source was peripheral blood, collected after pregnancy. CDR3 loop: CASSLGQGSSPLHF. The DNA of the CDR3 is TGCGCCAGCAGCCTCGGACAGGGTTCTTCACCCCTCCACTTT. The full variable domain, in which reference TRBV5-1 and TRBJ1-6 provide the parts outside the CDR3, is KAGVTQTPRYLIKTRGQQVTLSCSPISGHRSVSWYQQTPGQGLQFLFEYFSETQRNKGNFPGRFSGRQFSNSRSEMNVSTLELGDSALYLCASSLGQGSSPLHFGNGTRLTVT.